The rows below give T cell receptor beta chains drawn from one sample of a study of blood T cell repertoires in COVID-19. TCRdb keeps only in-frame clones here, not all; method: immunoSEQ multiplex PCR. Here the sample spans under 80,000 clones, roughly 86% being singletons. The material sequenced was peripheral blood. All receptors derive from a man in his 70s with active COVID-19. The CDR3 runs from the conserved cysteine through the conserved F or W. A D gene is named only where the DNA matches it firmly. Expanded clones are given a class, and other clones once, few, many or no size at all.

v_call	clone_size	j_call	d_call	cdr3_nt	cdr3_aa
TRBV19	once	TRBJ2-7	TRBD1	TGTGCCAGTAGTCTGGGACAGGGGACCTCCTACGAGCAGTACTTC	CASSLGQGTSYEQYF
TRBV28	.	TRBJ1-5	.	TGTACTAGCGGAAATAGCAATCAGCCCCAGCATTTT	CTSGNSNQPQHF
TRBV18	.	TRBJ2-7	.	TGTGCCAGCTCACCACGGGGGCAAGACGAGCAGTACTTC	CASSPRGQDEQYF
TRBV7-8	.	TRBJ2-7	.	TGTGCCAGCAGCCGGGCGGAGGAGCAGTACTTC	CASSRAEEQYF
TRBV4-2	many	TRBJ2-7	TRBD2	TGTGCCAGCAGCCAAGCCGGGACTAGCGGCCCCTCCTACGAGCAGTACTTC	CASSQAGTSGPSYEQYF
TRBV5-6	.	TRBJ1-6	.	TGTGCCAGCAGCTCCCGACGGGGGGCACCCCTCCACTTT	CASSSRRGAPLHF
TRBV6-6	.	TRBJ2-7	.	TGTGCCAGCAGGCGGGACCCCGCCTACGAGCAGTACTTC	CASRRDPAYEQYF
TRBV7-2	.	TRBJ2-7	.	TGTGCCAGCAGCTTATACTGGGACACGTCCTACGAGCAGTACTTC	CASSLYWDTSYEQYF
TRBV3-1/TRBV3-2	.	TRBJ2-5	.	TGTGCCAGCAGCACAGACACCCAAGAGACCCAGTACTTC	CASSTDTQETQYF
TRBV6-5	.	TRBJ2-7	TRBD1	TGTGCCAGCAACCCCGGGACAGGGCGCATCGAGCAGTACTTC	CASNPGTGRIEQYF
TRBV7-2	.	TRBJ2-3	.	TGTGCCAGCCTCCGTGGCGCGGGTACAGATACGCAGTATTTT	CASLRGAGTDTQYF
TRBV7-9	.	TRBJ2-7	TRBD1	TGTGCCAGCAGCCTCCGACAGGGCCCCGACGAGCAGTACTTC	CASSLRQGPDEQYF
TRBV3-1/TRBV3-2	.	TRBJ1-4	TRBD1	TGTGCCAGCAGCCCCCCCAGGGGGCGGGAGGAAAAACTGTTTTTT	CASSPPRGREEKLFF
TRBV10-3	.	TRBJ2-1	.	TGTGCCATAGACACAGGCCCCGACGGCTCCTACAATGAGCAGTTCTTC	CAIDTGPDGSYNEQFF
TRBV6-1	.	TRBJ2-3	TRBD2	TGTGCCAGCAGTGAAGTCCACCGGACTAGCGGGATCAGGGATACGCAGTATTTT	CASSEVHRTSGIRDTQYF
TRBV4-3	.	TRBJ2-2	.	TGCGCCAGCAGCCAAGATCGGCTAGCCGTTACCGGGGAGCTGTTTTTT	CASSQDRLAVTGELFF
TRBV30	.	TRBJ2-5	.	TGTGCCTGGAGCGAGGGGGGGGTCCGGGAGACCCAGTACTTC	CAWSEGGVRETQYF
TRBV28	.	TRBJ2-7	.	TGTGCCAGCAGTGTACCGACAGGTGGGCCTGACGAGCAGTACTTC	CASSVPTGGPDEQYF
TRBV7-2	.	TRBJ2-6	.	TGTGCCAGCAGCTTAGGGGCCAGGGCCTCTGGGGCCAACGTCCTGACTTTC	CASSLGARASGANVLTF
TRBV5-4	.	TRBJ2-2	TRBD2	TGTGCCAGCAGCCCGCCCACTAGCGGCACCGGGGAGCTGTTTTTT	CASSPPTSGTGELFF
TRBV4-1	once	TRBJ2-5	.	TGCGCCAGCAGCCAACCCGGCGCCAAGGTGGGGGCCCACCCGGGGACCCAGTACTTC	CASSQPGAKVGAHPGTQYF
TRBV27	.	TRBJ2-7	.	TGTGCCAGCAGTTTAAAAGGGGCCTCTGGAAGCTACGAGCAGTACTTC	CASSLKGASGSYEQYF
TRBV13	.	TRBJ2-4	.	TGTGCCAGCAGTCCTGGGGCCGGCCGAGCCAAAAACATTCAGTACTTC	CASSPGAGRAKNIQYF
TRBV19	once	TRBJ1-5	TRBD1	TGTGCCAGTAGTCCCCGTCAGGGGGGAAATCAGCCCCAGCATTTT	CASSPRQGGNQPQHF
TRBV20-1	.	TRBJ2-1	TRBD2	TGCAGTGCTAGTGAAATAGCGGGAGTAGCGCACAATGAGCAGTTCTTC	CSASEIAGVAHNEQFF
TRBV18	.	TRBJ2-7	TRBD1	TGTGCCAGCTCACCATCCGGGACAGGAACCTACGAGCAGTACTTC	CASSPSGTGTYEQYF
TRBV19	.	TRBJ1-1	TRBD1	TGTGCCAGTAGTGCGCCGGGACAGGGGAACACTGAAGCTTTCTTT	CASSAPGQGNTEAFF
TRBV6-4	.	TRBJ2-1	.	TGTGCCAGCAGCCCCATGGGGGGTATCGGTGAGCAGTTCTTC	CASSPMGGIGEQFF
TRBV5-4	.	TRBJ1-3	.	TGTGCCAGCAGCCCCCCAGGCGGAAACACCATATATTTT	CASSPPGGNTIYF
TRBV10-3	.	TRBJ1-6	TRBD1	TGTGCCATCAGTGGAGGGCCAGGGGGTAATTCACCCCTCCACTTT	CAISGGPGGNSPLHF
TRBV18	.	TRBJ2-7	TRBD1	TGTGCCAGCTCGCCACGGGGACAGGACTACGGGCAGTACTTC	CASSPRGQDYGQYF
TRBV2	few	TRBJ1-5	.	TGTGCCAGCAGTGAATGGGGGGGGGCGCGGGATCAGCCCCAGCATTTT	CASSEWGGARDQPQHF
TRBV6-1	.	TRBJ2-1	.	TGTGCCAGCAGTGAAGTCGCCCGGCTAGCAGAAAATGAGCAGTTCTTC	CASSEVARLAENEQFF
TRBV14	.	TRBJ1-1	.	TGTGCCAGCAGCAACACCAAGAACACTGAAGCTTTCTTT	CASSNTKNTEAFF
TRBV28	.	TRBJ2-7	TRBD1	TGTGCCAGCAGTTTATTAGCAGGGGGCAGCAACTACGAGCAGTACTTC	CASSLLAGGSNYEQYF
TRBV5-1	.	TRBJ2-7	.	TGCGCCAGCAGCGGAACAGGTTCCTACGAGCAGTACTTC	CASSGTGSYEQYF
TRBV12-3/TRBV12-4	.	TRBJ2-5	TRBD1	TGTGCCAGCAGTTCGGGACAGGGAGGGTACTTC	CASSSGQGGYF
TRBV6-6	.	TRBJ1-4	TRBD1	TGTGCCAGCACCCTCGACAGGGGGCCCTCTAATGAAAAACTGTTTTTT	CASTLDRGPSNEKLFF
TRBV7-8	.	TRBJ1-3	.	TGTGCCAGCAGCCCCACGGGCGGGCGGGGGTCTGGAAACACCATATATTTT	CASSPTGGRGSGNTIYF
TRBV4-2	.	TRBJ1-6	TRBD1	TGTGCCAGCAGCCAGGGACAGGCGAATTCACCCCTCCACTTT	CASSQGQANSPLHF
TRBV19	few	TRBJ1-1	.	TGTGCCAGTACCGCGACAGGTGGGGCTTTCTTT	CASTATGGAFF
TRBV10-1	.	TRBJ2-2	TRBD1	TGCGCCAGCAGTGAGTCACCCGGGACAGGGGGCGCTTACACCGGGGAGCTGTTTTTT	CASSESPGTGGAYTGELFF
TRBV3-1/TRBV3-2	.	TRBJ2-5	TRBD2	TGTGCCAGCCGGCCGGGCCCAGCGGGGTGGGCCGGGGAGACCCAGTACTTC	CASRPGPAGWAGETQYF